Below, 8 T cell receptor beta chains from the same sample are listed, as sequenced in a study of blood T cell repertoires in COVID-19. The assay was immunoSEQ multiplex PCR, and TCRdb's table has in-frame clones only and misses some. The table includes roughly 350,000 clones, under 95% detected once. The specimen was peripheral blood. These TCRs come from a woman under 30 who had recovered from COVID-19.

This clone was recorded a few times. The rearrangement uses TRBV19 and TRBJ2-7; D uncertain. This CDR3 spans 13 amino acids. Deletions cut 4 bases from V and 6 bases from J, with 13 bases between. The germline V gene has CDR1 LNHDA and CDR2 SQIVND (reference sequence). The CDR3 is CASSTELTLEQYV. DNA of the CDR3: TGTGCCAGTAGTACCGAGCTAACCCTCGAGCAGTACGTC.

V and J are TRBV14 and TRBJ2-1; tentatively, D is TRBD1 (6 bases). Germline V lookup: CDR1 SGHDN, CDR2 FVKESK. V lost 3 bases to trimming and J lost 15 bases, with 18 bases between them. The CDR3 totals 13 residues. CDR3 residues: CASSHRDKNPPFF. The DNA of the CDR3 is TGTGCCAGCAGCCACCGGGACAAAAATCCCCCGTTCTTC.

The chain combines TRBV27 with TRBJ1-1, with TRBD1 as a possible D gene (5 bases). Germline CDR1 MNHEY, CDR2 SMNVEV (reference sequence). V was pared by 6 bases and J by 0 bases, with 11 bases between. This CDR3 is 14 amino acids long. CDR3 nucleotide sequence: TGTGCCAGCAGCAAAGGGGCCCTGAACACTGAAGCTTTCTTT. Protein: CASSKGALNTEAFF.

The rearrangement joins TRBV12-5 to TRBJ2-3; 8 nucleotides line up with TRBD2. From germline, CDR1 is LGHNT and CDR2 FRNRAP. After removal of 5 bases from V and 5 bases from J, the junction contained 9 bases not matched to a gene. There are 15 residues in the CDR3. The CDR3 region is CASGPGTRVVDTQYF. The CDR3 DNA follows: TGTGCTAGTGGTCCCGGGACTAGGGTGGTAGATACGCAGTATTTT.

This chain connects TRBV4-3 to TRBJ2-1, with D maybe TRBD2 (6 bases). V lost 0 bases and J 3 bases, leaving 15 bases between the germline ends. The CDR3 consists of 17 residues. Germline CDR1 and CDR2: LGHNA and YSLEER. In nucleotides, the CDR3 is TGCGCCAGCAGCCAAGATATCGGACTATTACTCTACAATGAGCAGTTCTTC. Translated: CASSQDIGLLLYNEQFF.

This chain connects TRBV27 to TRBJ2-3; D ambiguous. The CDR3 is made up of 15 amino acids. Germline-derived CDR1 and CDR2 are MNHEY and SMNVEV (reference sequence). V was cut by 5 bases and J by 0 bases, with 12 bases left in between. CDR3 nucleotide sequence: TGTGCCAGCAGTCCAAGACTTATAAGCACAGATACGCAGTATTTT. Its translation: CASSPRLISTDTQYF.

The chain employs TRBV7-9 and TRBJ2-7; D is ambiguous. The CDR3 contains 14 residues. The V and J ends lost 1 base and 0 bases respectively, with 7 bases between them. The V gene's germline CDR1 is SEHNR and CDR2 FQNEAQ (reference sequence). This CDR3 is CASSLGASSYEQYV. The CDR3, as DNA: TGTGCCAGCAGCTTAGGCGCGAGCTCCTACGAGCAGTACGTC.

This chain joins TRBV28 and TRBJ2-7, with TRBD1 matching 8 bases. Germline trimming cut 5 bases from V and 7 bases from J; bases unmatched to any gene: 13. Germline CDR1 reads MDHEN; CDR2 reads SYDVKM. This CDR3 is 15 amino acids long. This CDR3 reads CASSRPFPDRDEQYV. DNA of the CDR3: TGTGCCAGCAGTCGACCATTCCCGGACAGGGATGAGCAGTACGTC.